The 9 T cell receptor beta chains below all came from one sample that was sequenced in a study of cytomegalovirus exposure and HLA in healthy donors. Sequenced by immunoSEQ multiplex PCR; TCRdb stores in-frame clones only, minus some. The sample has some 80,000 clones, approximately 95% seen once; the top ten hold 1.5% to 2%. The sample taken for sequencing was PBMCs. All receptors come from a man between 18 and 35 years old in good health and CMV-seropositive.

Concerning this clone itself: At one end, the junction sequence differs from germline, possibly due to a read error. CDR3 sequence: CASTERRETNNEQFF. The CDR3, as DNA: TGTGCCAGTACCGAACGGAGGGAAACAAATAATGAACAGTTCTTC. The genes are TRBV19 and TRBJ2-1; possibly TRBD2 for D (6 bases). Germline CDR1 LNHDA, CDR2 SQIVND (reference sequence). CDR3 length: 15 residues.

The gene calls are TRBV9 and TRBJ2-5; D perhaps matches TRBD2 (7 bases). The CDR3 loop spans 14 amino acids. From germline, CDR1 is SGDLS and CDR2 YYNGEE. The ends were cut back, 2 bases at V and 4 bases at J, with 12 bases in the middle. The CDR3 DNA reads as TGTGCCAGCAGCGTGCCAGGGGAGGGAGAGACCCAGTACTTC. It translates to CASSVPGEGETQYF.

The chain joins TRBV4-1 to TRBJ2-7; the match to TRBD2 covers 11 bases. The V segment lost 4 bases and the J segment 4 bases; nucleotides outside the gene matches: 9. This CDR3 region has 16 residues. Germline loops: CDR1 MGHRA, CDR2 YSYEKL. The CDR3 DNA reads TGCGCCAGCAGCCCCACGGGACTAGCGGTCTTTTACGAGCAGTACTTC. Protein product: CASSPTGLAVFYEQYF.

The genes are TRBV5-4 and TRBJ2-5, with D possibly being TRBD2 (6 bases). This CDR3 spans 14 amino acids. V was clipped by 1 base and J by 7 bases, with 14 bases between them. The germline V gene encodes CDR1 SGHNT and CDR2 YYREEE (reference sequence). The CDR3 spells CASSLRTTEGTQYF. CDR3 nucleotide sequence: TGTGCCAGCAGCTTGAGAACGACGGAGGGGACCCAGTACTTC.

The chain joins TRBV6-5 to TRBJ2-2; TRBD1 matches at 7 bases. The CDR3 runs 14 residues. Germline CDR1 MNHEY, CDR2 SVGAGI. J lost 1 base, V lost 6 bases, and 2 bases had no gene match. The CDR3 loop is CASRRQGNTGELFF. CDR3 DNA: TGTGCCAGCAGGAGACAGGGGAACACCGGGGAGCTGTTTTTT.

The chain has TRBV2 and TRBJ1-1, with a possible D match to TRBD1 (5 bases). Between the trimmed V and J ends, which lost 3 bases and 4 bases, there was a span of 9 bases. Germline CDR1 reads SNHLY; CDR2 reads FYNNEI. This CDR3 is built from 13 residues. The CDR3 DNA is TGTGCCAGCAGTGAGTCGGGGGGCACTGAAGCTTTCTTT. Protein product: CASSESGGTEAFF.

The chain carries TRBV19 and TRBJ2-7, with TRBD1 matching 8 bases. The CDR3 contains 14 residues. CDR1 is LNHDA, CDR2 SQIVND, per germline (reference sequence). Germline trimming cut 6 bases from V and 3 bases from J; bases unmatched to any gene: 7. The chain's CDR3 is CASSAGTGNYEQYF. The DNA of the CDR3 is TGTGCCAGTAGCGCCGGGACAGGAAACTACGAGCAGTACTTC.

This clone was picked up one time. This sequence joins TRBV5-1 and TRBJ2-7; 11 bases agree with TRBD2. Germline lookup yields CDR1 SGHRS and CDR2 YFSETQ. The CDR3 runs to 16 residues. Trimming at V came to 3 bases and at J to 2 bases, leaving 7 bases not matched to a gene. Here the CDR3 DNA reads TGCGCCAGCAGCTCTCCTCTGACTAGCGGGACCTACGAGCAGTACTTC. Translation: CASSSPLTSGTYEQYF.

The chain links TRBV7-9 to TRBJ2-5, with TRBD2 matching 7 bases. CDR3 size: 14 residues. The V segment lost 5 bases and the J segment 7 bases; nucleotides outside the gene matches: 10. Germline CDR1 reads SEHNR; CDR2 reads FQNEAQ (reference sequence). The CDR3 bases are TGTGCCAGCAGCCTTGCTCGGGGGGTAGGGACCCAGTACTTC. Translation gives CASSLARGVGTQYF.